This T cell receptor (beta chain) appears in the sequencing data of a study of blood T cell repertoires in COVID-19. Data came from immunoSEQ multiplex PCR; TCRdb stores just in-frame clones and leaves some out. Among around 140,000 clones listed, approximately 86% were seen once. This CDR3 has 14 amino acids. Trimming removed 3 bases from V and 8 bases from J; junction bases left unmatched: 8. Germline CDR1 SGHAT, CDR2 FQNNGV. Sequencing was done on a sample of peripheral blood. The sequence derives from a woman aged 70-85 years with COVID-19, enrolled during active disease. The chain couples TRBV11-2 to TRBJ1-2, with 8 bases identical to TRBD1. The chain's CDR3 is CASSFNPTGGGYTF. In nucleotides, the CDR3 is TGTGCCAGCAGCTTCAACCCCACAGGGGGGGGCTACACCTTC.